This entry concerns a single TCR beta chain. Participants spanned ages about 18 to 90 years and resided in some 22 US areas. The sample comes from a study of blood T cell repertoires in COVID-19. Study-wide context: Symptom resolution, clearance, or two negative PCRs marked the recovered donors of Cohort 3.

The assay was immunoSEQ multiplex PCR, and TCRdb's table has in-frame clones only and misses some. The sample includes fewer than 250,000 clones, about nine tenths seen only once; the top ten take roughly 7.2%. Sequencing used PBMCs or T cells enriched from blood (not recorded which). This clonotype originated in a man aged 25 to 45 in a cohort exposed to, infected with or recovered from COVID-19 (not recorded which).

CDR3 nucleotide sequence: TGTGCCAGTAGGAGGCAGGGTACGTCAAGCTACACCTTC. Its translation is CASRRQGTSSYTF. V is TRBV19 and J is TRBJ1-2, with D perhaps TRBD1 (5 bases). CDR3 size: 13 residues. The germline CDR1 and CDR2 sequences are LNHDA and SQIVND (reference sequence). The germline V and J ends were trimmed by 6 bases and 9 bases, with 17 bases remaining between them.